Detailed here is one T cell receptor (beta chain). Its antigen remains unknown. The sample comes from a study of shared clonotypes between healthy human individuals. Findings and caveats of the study: An effect of sequencing depth on clonotype sharing among donors was expected.

Assay runs were performed at deep level. Per sorted-subset replicate PCR, input was approximately 210 ng DNA, representing about 30,000 T cell genomes. Assay: immunoSEQ multiplex PCR; the TCRdb copy retains only in-frame clones and omits some. Among 1.4 million or so clones listed, approximately 98.5% were seen once. This CDR3 contains 13 residues. Per the germline V gene, CDR1 is SGHRS and CDR2 is YFSETQ. The germline V and J ends were trimmed by 4 bases and 4 bases, with 11 bases remaining between them. Negatively enriched CD4+ T cells were divided by CD45RA into naive and memory. Specimen: naive CD4+ T cells sorted from blood. Subset in this sample: CD45RA+ positively selected. The chain uses TRBV5-1 and TRBJ1-1; possibly TRBD1 for D (5 bases). The origin of this receptor is a man aged 30 to 45 in good health. CDR3: CASSLMRGTEAFF. CDR3 nucleotides: TGCGCCAGCAGCCTAATGAGGGGCACTGAAGCTTTCTTT.